The TCR beta chain described here comes from a study of T cell repertoires in ileal Crohn's disease. Findings and caveats of the study: Mucosal expansions were suggested to be mainly CD8 T cells. Endoscopic recurrence occurred in every patient whose clonality exceeded 26.8%.

Produced via immunoSEQ multiplex PCR; TCRdb's table is partial and in-frame only. The sample carries roughly 15,000 clones, 60% recorded once. A word on this clone: As yet, its antigen is unknown.

Germline CDR1 SGHTA, CDR2 FQGTGA. The junction had 5 bases not matched to a gene; V was cut back by 5 bases and J by 1 base. The CDR3 extends over 16 amino acids. Adults with ileal or ileocolonic Crohn's disease and an indication for resection were eligible. This receptor was taken from an adult with Crohn's disease. V and J are TRBV7-3 and TRBJ2-2, with TRBD1 matching 9 bases. Specimen: ileal tissue. Here the CDR3 reads CASSRGDRVNTGELFF. The CDR3 region has the DNA TGTGCCAGCAGCCGAGGGGACAGGGTGAACACCGGGGAGCTGTTTTTT.